The clone carrying this TCR beta chain came up a few times. Its matching antigen is unknown. CDR1 and CDR2 (germline): SGHTA, FQGNSA. The CDR3 loop spans 13 amino acids. V gave up 6 bases and J gave up 5 bases; unmatched junction bases: 5. Some clones are missing from TCRdb's copy, which holds only in-frame ones; the method was immunoSEQ multiplex PCR. The table records approximately 32,000 clones, roughly two thirds of them present only once. The entry originates in a study of cytotoxic CD8 clonotypes in ibrutinib-treated CLL. Looking at the study overall: Researchers reported about a dozen relapsed/refractory and about 14 treatment-naive patients, under 18 of them IGHV unmutated. Overall study results and limits: Baseline levels were approached again at progression, after clonality had risen at ibrutinib response.

PBMCs that had been cryopreserved were the source of 2 to 2.5 micrograms of genomic DNA for TCR beta libraries. The sequencing here drew on PBMCs, taken before ibrutinib treatment. The source is a human donor with chronic lymphocytic leukemia. This chain uses TRBV7-2 with TRBJ2-7, with 9 bases fitting TRBD1. CDR3 loop: CASSSDRGNEQYF. DNA for the CDR3: TGTGCCAGCAGTTCAGACAGGGGGAACGAGCAGTACTTC.